This entry lists 26 T cell receptor beta chains sequenced from one sample in a study of T-cell memory formation after mild COVID-19. TCRdb re-called the 5' RACE reads through MiXCR, storing one row per CDR3 protein. In the table there are about 160,000 distinct CDR3 sequences, roughly 28% of which are singletons. The sequenced material came from PBMCs or a T cell subset sorted from them (not recorded which). Receptors were obtained from an adult woman who had mild COVID-19 (a few samples of this study predate the infection). Cell type and time point are not known.

This clonotype was recorded a few times. J is TRBJ1-2 and V is TRBV20-1; possible D gene TRBD1, 6 bases. The germline CDR1 and CDR2 sequences are DFQATT and SNEGSKA (reference sequence). The CDR3 runs to 12 residues. V was cut by 1 base and J by 12 bases, with 15 bases left in between. CDR3 loop: CSARVGTTEHTF. CDR3 in DNA: TGCAGTGCTAGAGTCGGGACAACGGAACACACCTTC.

The rearrangement links TRBV7-9 to TRBJ1-3, with 8 bases identical to TRBD1. J gave up 2 bases and V 3 bases, and 15 bases lay outside the gene matches. CDR3 length equals 19 residues. The germline gives CDR1 SEHNR, CDR2 FQNEAQ (reference sequence). The CDR3 loop reads CASSFRDRRIPMAGNTIYF. For the CDR3, the DNA is TGTGCCAGCAGCTTCCGGGACAGGCGTATTCCCATGGCTGGAAACACCATATATTTT.

The chain links TRBV6-5 to TRBJ1-6, with D tentatively TRBD1 (6 bases). V was cut by 6 bases and J by 8 bases, with 11 bases left in between. Germline CDR1 MNHEY, CDR2 SVGAGI. CDR3 length equals 13 residues. The CDR3, as DNA: TGTGCCAGCAGCTATTACAGGGATTCACCCCTCCACTTT. Its translation is CASSYYRDSPLHF.

J is TRBJ1-1 and V is TRBV11-2; 7 positions agree with TRBD1. V gave up 4 bases and J gave up 0 bases; unmatched junction bases: 2. CDR1 and CDR2 from the germline V gene are SGHAT and FQNNGV. This CDR3 is 14 amino acids long. The CDR3 region has the DNA TGTGCCAGCAGCTGGGGACAGTTGAACACTGAAGCTTTCTTT. This sequence encodes CASSWGQLNTEAFF.

CDR3 amino acids: CRDRSLHSNQPQHF. For the CDR3, the DNA is TGCCGGGACAGGAGCCTTCATAGCAATCAGCCCCAGCATTTT. The chain carries TRBV20-1 and TRBJ1-5; 8 nucleotides match TRBD1. The V gene's germline CDR1 is DFQATT and CDR2 SNEGSKA (reference sequence). The length of the CDR3 is 14 residues.

A few counts support this clonotype. This rearrangement joins TRBV27 to TRBJ2-1; TRBD2 agrees at 7 bases. The trim removed 8 bases at V and 1 base at J, leaving 11 bases unmatched. Germline CDR1 reads MNHEY; CDR2 reads SMNVEV (reference sequence). This CDR3 contains 16 residues. The CDR3 sequence: CASSALADGSYNEQFF. The CDR3 bases are TGTGCCAGCTCAGCGCTAGCGGATGGGTCCTACAATGAGCAGTTCTTC.

In this sample, this clonotype turned up a few times. The chain has TRBV7-9 and TRBJ2-7; 12 bases map to TRBD2. CDR1 is SEHNR, CDR2 FQNEAQ, per germline (reference sequence). After removal of 4 bases from V and 7 bases from J, the junction contained 8 bases not matched to a gene. The CDR3 is 15 amino acids. DNA of the CDR3: TGTGCCAGCAGCTCCCCCCTAGCGGGGGGGCAGGAGCAGTACTTC. Its protein is CASSSPLAGGQEQYF.

The chain couples TRBV4-2 to TRBJ2-4, with D perhaps matching TRBD2 (6 bases). Trimming took 3 bases from V and 7 from J, leaving 16 bases between them. The length of the CDR3 is 15 residues. Germline V lookup: CDR1 LGHNA, CDR2 YNFKEQ. CDR3 bases: TGTGCCAGCAGCCATGGGGACGGGAGTGGTAACATTCAGTACTTC. It codes for CASSHGDGSGNIQYF.

In its sample, this clonotype was seen a few times. This chain connects TRBV5-1 to TRBJ2-6, with D unresolved. CDR3 length equals 15 residues. Germline V gene data show CDR1 as SGHRS and CDR2 as YFSETQ. Trimming took 3 bases from V and 0 from J, leaving 7 bases between them. This CDR3 reads CASSSVVSGANVLTF. The CDR3 bases are TGCGCCAGCAGCTCGGTAGTCTCTGGGGCCAACGTCCTGACTTTC.

This chain uses TRBV7-8 with TRBJ2-2; 8 bases are shared with TRBD2. Per germline, CDR1 SGHVS and CDR2 FQNEAQ. The CDR3 length is 15 residues. Trimming took 6 bases from V and 5 from J; bases not matched to a gene: 8. The CDR3 DNA reads TGTGCCAGCAGGCCTGCGGGAGGCCGTACCGGGGAGCTGTTTTTT. Protein product: CASRPAGGRTGELFF. The full variable domain, rest sourced from reference TRBV7-8 and TRBJ2-2, is GAGVSQSPRYKVAKRGQDVALRCDPISGHVSLFWYQQALGQGPEFLTYFQNEAQLDKSGLPSDRFFAERPEGSVSTLKIQRTQQEDSAVYLCASRPAGGRTGELFFGEGSRLTVL.

In its sample, this clonotype was seen a few times. The chain uses TRBV25-1 and TRBJ2-1, with 14 positions matching TRBD2. V was clipped by 3 bases and J by 3 bases; unmatched bases: 4. Germline V gives CDR1 MGHDK, CDR2 SYGVNS. This CDR3 spans 17 amino acids. The CDR3 DNA follows: TGTGCCAGCAGTGACCAGGGGACTAGCGGGAGCTACAATGAGCAGTTCTTC. Protein product: CASSDQGTSGSYNEQFF.

In its sample, this clonotype was seen a few times. The chain carries TRBV10-3 and TRBJ2-7, with TRBD2 matching over 7 bases. J was trimmed by 6 bases and V by 4 bases; bases with no gene match: 6. CDR1 ENHRY and CDR2 SYGVKD come from the germline V gene. The CDR3 totals 13 residues. The CDR3 bases are TGTGCCATCAGTGCGAGGGAGGGCCCCGAGCAGTACTTC. Translating it yields CAISAREGPEQYF.

J is TRBJ1-1 and V is TRBV6-6; TRBD1 is a possible D gene (5 bases). Looked up from germline, CDR1 is MNHNY and CDR2 is SVGAGI (reference sequence). The CDR3 totals 14 residues. The V end lost 8 bases, the J end lost 5 bases, and 18 bases lay between the germline ends. The CDR3 spells CASVTARGGTEAFF. The DNA for the CDR3 is TGTGCCAGCGTCACGGCCCGGGGGGGGACTGAAGCTTTCTTT.

This clonotype was detected only a few times. The J gene is TRBJ2-7, the V gene TRBV4-3; the D gene is possibly TRBD2 (6 bases). Germline V gene lookup returns CDR1 LGHNA and CDR2 YSLEER. Trimming left V 0 bases short and J 6 bases short, with 12 bases between. CDR3 length: 14 residues. The CDR3 nucleotides read TGCGCCAGCAGCCAAGACGTCGGGGGACGCGAGCAGTACTTC. Encoded protein: CASSQDVGGREQYF.

The chain links TRBV2 to TRBJ2-2; 7 bases align to TRBD1. The CDR3 spans 12 residues. CDR1 SNHLY and CDR2 FYNNEI come from the germline V gene. The junction had 1 base not matched to a gene; V was cut back by 8 bases and J by 4 bases. CDR3 protein: CASGTATGELFF. CDR3 nucleotide sequence: TGTGCCAGCGGGACAGCCACCGGGGAGCTGTTTTTT.

This clonotype was picked up a small number of times. The V gene is TRBV10-3, the J gene TRBJ1-1; 9 positions match TRBD1. This CDR3 comprises 15 residues. With 0 bases clipped from V and 3 bases from J, the junction kept 2 bases outside the gene matches. Germline CDR1 reads ENHRY; CDR2 reads SYGVKD. The CDR3 region is CAISESRTGDTEAFF. CDR3 DNA sequence: TGTGCCATCAGTGAGTCAAGGACAGGGGACACTGAAGCTTTCTTT.

The CDR3 DNA follows: TGTGCCAGCAGTTCATCATATATAGCGGGGTCTAGCACAGATACGCAGTATTTT. This encodes CASSSSYIAGSSTDTQYF. The chain recombines TRBV12-3 or TRBV12-4 with TRBJ2-3, with 8 bases matching TRBD2. The CDR3 sequence is 18 residues long. V shed 4 bases, J shed 0 bases, and the junction held 12 bases outside the gene matches.

This clonotype came up a few times. The V call is TRBV4-1, the J call TRBJ1-2; the D gene is possibly TRBD1 (6 bases). CDR3 length equals 15 residues. V was trimmed by 4 bases and J by 6 bases, leaving 18 bases between them. Looked up from germline, CDR1 is MGHRA and CDR2 is YSYEKL. CDR3 nucleotide sequence: TGCGCCAGCAGCCCAACCTCACAGGGAAGGGATGGCTACACCTTC. Its translation: CASSPTSQGRDGYTF.

This clonotype was seen at least ten times. The V and J genes are TRBV29-1 and TRBJ1-2, with 9 bases fitting TRBD1. This CDR3 region has 15 residues. The germline gives CDR1 SQVTM, CDR2 ANQGSEA. V lost 3 bases to trimming and J lost 5 bases; unmatched junction nucleotides: 10. The CDR3 region is CSVEGTGRTDYGYTF. As DNA, the CDR3 is TGCAGCGTTGAGGGGACAGGGCGAACTGATTATGGCTACACCTTC. The full variable domain, with the rest looked up from reference TRBV29-1 and TRBJ1-2, is SAVISQKPSRDICQRGTSLTIQCQVDSQVTMMFWYRQQPGQSLTLIATANQGSEATYESGFVIDKFPISRPNLTFSTLTVSNMSPEDSSIYLCSVEGTGRTDYGYTFGSGTRLTVV.

The chain employs TRBV12-3 or TRBV12-4 and TRBJ2-1, with D possibly TRBD1 on 7 matching bases. The CDR3 is 14 residues long. V lost 5 bases, J lost 5 bases, and 13 bases lay in between. CDR3 in amino acids: CASSTTGTDNEQFF. CDR3 coding DNA: TGTGCCAGCAGTACGACAGGGACTGACAATGAGCAGTTCTTC.

CDR3 sequence reads: CASSYVSRSYNEQFF. The CDR3 region has the DNA TGTGCCAGCAGTTACGTGAGTCGATCCTACAATGAGCAGTTCTTC. J is TRBJ2-1 and V is TRBV6-5, with no clear D. In germline, CDR1 is MNHEY, CDR2 SVGAGI. There are 15 residues in the CDR3. Deletions cut 2 bases from V and 1 base from J, with 9 bases between.

The rearrangement links TRBV12-3 or TRBV12-4 to TRBJ2-3; D may be TRBD2 (5 bases). The ends were cut back, 5 bases at V and 7 bases at J, with 10 bases in the middle. The CDR3 is made up of 12 amino acids. CDR3 sequence: CASSPRTYTQYF. The CDR3 DNA follows: TGTGCCAGCAGTCCCCGGACTTATACGCAGTATTTT.

A few counts support this clonotype. The V gene is TRBV18, the J gene TRBJ2-7; D gene ambiguous. The CDR3 consists of 16 residues. Germline V CDR1 and CDR2: KGHSH, LQKENI. Trimming left V 0 bases short and J 0 bases short, with 12 bases between. The CDR3 is CASSPPVKASSYEQYF. DNA for the CDR3: TGTGCCAGCTCACCACCGGTCAAGGCCAGCTCCTACGAGCAGTACTTC.

This clonotype occurred a few times. The chain joins TRBV18 to TRBJ1-5; maybe TRBD1 (5 bases). In germline, CDR1 is KGHSH, CDR2 LQKENI. V dropped 3 bases and J dropped 0 bases, with 12 bases sitting between them. The CDR3 extends over 16 amino acids. The chain's CDR3 is CASSPQGPRSNQPQHF. As DNA, the CDR3 is TGTGCCAGCTCACCGCAGGGCCCACGTAGCAATCAGCCCCAGCATTTT.

There are a few counts of this clonotype. This CDR3 is CATSWGGSGANVLTF. CDR3 in DNA: TGTGCCACCAGTTGGGGGGGCTCTGGGGCCAACGTCCTGACTTTC. The chain employs TRBV24-1 and TRBJ2-6; 7 bases are shared with TRBD2. With V trimmed by 6 bases and J by 0 bases, 1 base remained unmatched. This CDR3 is built from 15 residues. CDR1 KGHDR and CDR2 SFDVKD come from the germline V gene.

V is TRBV28 and J is TRBJ2-6; D unresolved. Trimming left V 2 bases short and J 1 base short, with 9 bases between. This CDR3 contains 16 residues. The germline V gene has CDR1 MDHEN and CDR2 SYDVKM. The CDR3 DNA sequence: TGTGCCAGCAGTTTAGGCGGTCTATCTGGGGCCAACGTCCTGACTTTC. Translated, it gives CASSLGGLSGANVLTF.